One sample yielded the 10 T cell receptor beta chains listed below, sequenced in a study of early T cells in non-severe SARS-CoV-2 infection. One entry per CDR3 protein results from TCRdb running MiXCR on the 5' RACE reads. The sample holds roughly 26,000 distinct CDR3 sequences, under 5% seen once. Sequencing was done on a sample of whole blood. All receptors derive from an adult who was a healthcare worker with PCR-confirmed SARS-CoV-2 infection or an uninfected control (not recorded which).

This clonotype turned up a few times. This chain uses TRBV29-1 with TRBJ1-1; the match to TRBD1 covers 7 bases. The CDR3 extends over 13 amino acids. The J segment lost 5 bases and the V segment lost 7 bases, leaving 10 bases of the junction unmatched. Germline loops: CDR1 SQVTM, CDR2 ANQGSEA. The CDR3 DNA reads TGCAGCGCCGTATCGGACAGGAGGACTGAAGCTTTCTTT. Amino acid sequence: CSAVSDRRTEAFF.

This chain uses TRBV7-6 with TRBJ2-4; perhaps TRBD2 as D (6 bases). Germline V CDR1 and CDR2: SGHVS, FNYEAQ. The CDR3 totals 19 residues. Trimming pared 1 base from V and 0 bases from J, leaving 19 bases between. CDR3 loop: CASSLVVERAALAKNIQYF. The CDR3 DNA is TGTGCCAGCAGCTTAGTCGTCGAGCGGGCCGCCCTAGCCAAAAACATTCAGTACTTC.

Ten or more counts support this clonotype. This sequence joins TRBV30 and TRBJ2-7; a weak D match, TRBD1 (6 bases). The V end lost 4 bases, the J end lost 1 base, and 14 bases lay between the germline ends. The CDR3 sequence is 14 residues long. CDR1 is GTSNPN, CDR2 SVGIG, per germline (reference sequence). CDR3 DNA: TGTGCCTGGACCGGGACAAGTAAATCCTACGAGCAGTACTTC. The encoded protein is CAWTGTSKSYEQYF.

This clonotype was seen many times. The V gene is TRBV7-2, the J gene TRBJ2-7, with D perhaps matching TRBD1 or TRBD2 (5 bases each). V was clipped by 0 bases and J by 0 bases, with 9 bases between them. Germline values: CDR1 SGHTA, CDR2 FQGNSA. CDR3 length: 15 residues. The CDR3 region has the DNA TGTGCCAGCAGCTTAGCCGGGACCGGCTCCTACGAGCAGTACTTC. Amino acid sequence: CASSLAGTGSYEQYF.

This clonotype has a count of ten or more. The chain joins TRBV6-2 or TRBV6-3 to TRBJ1-1; a weak D match, TRBD1 (5 bases). Germline V gene sequence: CDR1 MNHEY, CDR2 SVGEGT. The CDR3 totals 16 residues. The ends were cut back, 5 bases at V and 0 bases at J, with 16 bases in the middle. The CDR3 sequence is CASSPSKGRMNTEAFF. CDR3 sequence (DNA): TGTGCCAGCAGTCCCAGCAAGGGGCGGATGAACACTGAAGCTTTCTTT.

This clonotype was seen a few times. V and J are TRBV9 and TRBJ1-1; TRBD1 is a possible D gene (6 bases). The CDR3 covers 15 residues. V was trimmed by 4 bases and J by 5 bases, leaving 18 bases between them. Looked up from germline, CDR1 is SGDLS and CDR2 is YYNGEE. The CDR3 region has the DNA TGTGCCAGCAGCTCTATCCTCCAGGGGCGGACTGAAGCTTTCTTT. Protein sequence: CASSSILQGRTEAFF. The full variable domain, with the rest looked up from reference TRBV9 and TRBJ1-1, is DSGVTQTPKHLITATGQRVTLRCSPRSGDLSVYWYQQSLDQGLQFLIQYYNGEERAKGNILERFSAQQFPDLHSELNLSSLELGDSALYFCASSSILQGRTEAFFGQGTRLTVV.

This clonotype has a count of ten or more. The V gene is TRBV6-2 or TRBV6-3, the J gene TRBJ2-1; 7 nucleotides line up with TRBD2. V lost 0 bases to trimming and J lost 6 bases; unmatched junction nucleotides: 8. This CDR3 has 16 amino acids. Germline V gives CDR1 MNHEY, CDR2 SVGEGT. CDR3 in DNA: TGTGCCAGCAGTTACTCGAAGGTGGCTAGCGGCAATGAGCAGTTCTTC. Translated, it gives CASSYSKVASGNEQFF.

Relative to its sample, this clonotype is medium-sized. This rearrangement joins TRBV29-1 to TRBJ1-1; D may be TRBD1 (6 bases). CDR3 length: 13 residues. CDR1 is SQVTM, CDR2 ANQGSEA, per germline. Trimming took off 4 bases at V and 3 bases at J, with 12 bases between the two ends. The CDR3 DNA follows: TGCAGCGTTGGTAAGGGGGGAGACACTGAAGCTTTCTTT. This translates into CSVGKGGDTEAFF.

This clonotype has at least ten counts. The chain links TRBV11-2 to TRBJ2-3; TRBD2 agrees at 13 bases. Germline V lookup: CDR1 SGHAT, CDR2 FQNNGV. The V gene end was trimmed by 3 bases and the J gene end by 6 bases; junction bases not matched to a gene: 6. The CDR3 consists of 16 residues. CDR3: CASSLTGLAGEDTQYF. The CDR3 DNA follows: TGTGCCAGCAGCTTGACCGGACTAGCGGGGGAGGATACGCAGTATTTT. The full variable domain, in which reference TRBV11-2 and TRBJ2-3 provide the parts outside the CDR3, is EAGVAQSPRYKIIEKRQSVAFWCNPISGHATLYWYQQILGQGPKLLIQFQNNGVVDDSQLPKDRFSAERLKGVDSTLKIQPAKLEDSAVYLCASSLTGLAGEDTQYFGPGTRLTVL.

This clonotype occurred many times. V usage is TRBV11-3 and J usage is TRBJ2-5, with TRBD2 matching 13 bases. With V trimmed by 5 bases and J by 3 bases, 3 bases remained unmatched. The CDR3 consists of 15 residues. Germline V CDR1 and CDR2: SGHNT, YENEEA. The CDR3 coding sequence is TGTGCCAGCAGCATGGGACTAGCGGGAAAAGAGACCCAGTACTTC. Amino acids: CASSMGLAGKETQYF. Using reference TRBV11-3 and TRBJ2-5 for the parts outside the CDR3, the full variable domain is EAGVVQSPRYKIIEKKQPVAFWCNPISGHNTLYWYLQNLGQGPELLIRYENEEAVDDSQLPKDRFSAERLKGVDSTLKIQPAELGDSAVYLCASSMGLAGKETQYFGPGTRLLVL.